The rows below give T cell receptor beta chains drawn from one sample of a study of blood T cell repertoires in COVID-19. TCRdb keeps only in-frame clones here, not all; method: immunoSEQ multiplex PCR. The sample consists of under 85,000 clones, 84% of them appearing once. The material sequenced was peripheral blood. The source of these receptors is a man between 45 and 60 years old with acute or convalescent COVID-19. The CDR3 runs from the conserved cysteine through the conserved F or W. The order of the fields is CDR3 protein, CDR3 DNA, clone size, V gene, D gene, J gene. A D gene is named only where the DNA matches it firmly. Rows give clone size only sometimes, using once, few, many, or a class for an expanded clone.

cdr3_aa: CASSQAWGQGLDIQYF
cdr3_nt: TGTGCCAGCAGCCAAGCGTGGGGACAGGGATTGGACATTCAGTACTTC
clone_size: once
v_call: TRBV14
d_call: TRBD1
j_call: TRBJ2-4

cdr3_aa: CASLKSGVTGKNIQYF
cdr3_nt: TGTGCCAGCCTAAAGTCGGGGGTTACAGGCAAAAACATTCAGTACTTC
clone_size: once
v_call: TRBV19
d_call: NA
j_call: TRBJ2-4

cdr3_aa: CASSFGRGYGYTF
cdr3_nt: TGTGCCAGCAGTTTTGGCAGGGGCTATGGCTACACCTTC
clone_size: NA
v_call: TRBV12-3/TRBV12-4
d_call: NA
j_call: TRBJ1-2

cdr3_aa: CASSPLRGGRNEQFF
cdr3_nt: TGTGCCAGCAGCCCCCTCCGGGGGGGTCGGAATGAGCAGTTCTTC
clone_size: NA
v_call: TRBV3-1/TRBV3-2
d_call: TRBD2
j_call: TRBJ2-1

cdr3_aa: CASSSLGGPGGEQYF
cdr3_nt: TGTGCCAGCAGCTCCCTTGGAGGGCCCGGGGGCGAGCAGTACTTC
clone_size: NA
v_call: TRBV7-2
d_call: NA
j_call: TRBJ2-7

cdr3_aa: CASSYQGQAALYGYTF
cdr3_nt: TGTGCCAGCAGTTACCAGGGACAGGCCGCACTTTATGGCTACACCTTC
clone_size: NA
v_call: TRBV6-2/TRBV6-3
d_call: TRBD1
j_call: TRBJ1-2

cdr3_aa: CASSPRVMTAGETQYF
cdr3_nt: TGTGCCAGCTCACCCAGAGTCATGACAGCCGGAGAGACCCAGTACTTC
clone_size: NA
v_call: TRBV18
d_call: NA
j_call: TRBJ2-5

cdr3_aa: CASSFMTGGRRPLHF
cdr3_nt: TGTGCCAGCAGCTTTATGACAGGGGGCCGCCGGCCCCTCCACTTT
clone_size: NA
v_call: TRBV5-6
d_call: TRBD1
j_call: TRBJ1-6

cdr3_aa: CASSVGGGDYGYTF
cdr3_nt: TGTGCCAGCAGCGTAGGGGGAGGGGACTATGGCTACACCTTC
clone_size: NA
v_call: TRBV9
d_call: NA
j_call: TRBJ1-2

cdr3_aa: CASSYGLTSGDEQYF
cdr3_nt: TGTGCCAGCAGTTACGGGCTCACTAGCGGAGACGAGCAGTACTTC
clone_size: NA
v_call: TRBV6-5
d_call: TRBD2
j_call: TRBJ2-7

cdr3_aa: CASQRPGEASNYGYTF
cdr3_nt: TGTGCCAGCCAAAGACCCGGGGAGGCCTCTAACTATGGCTACACCTTC
clone_size: NA
v_call: TRBV19
d_call: NA
j_call: TRBJ1-2

cdr3_aa: CASSSPTVNTEAFF
cdr3_nt: TGTGCCAGCAGTTCCCCGACAGTGAACACTGAAGCTTTCTTT
clone_size: NA
v_call: TRBV27
d_call: NA
j_call: TRBJ1-1